This section outlines one T cell receptor beta chain sequence together with its context. Trimming took 4 bases from V and 5 from J; bases not matched to a gene: 8. The CDR3 has 15 residues. Germline assignment: CDR1 KGHSH and CDR2 LQKENI. These data originate in a study of blood T cell repertoires in COVID-19. Study at large: The United States, Italy and Spain supplied acute and convalescent COVID-19 samples. Sources were T cells, B-cell-depleted T cells, or PBMCs; the material itself was cDNA or gDNA.

Original handling: Reference gene primers were amplified, and this amplification served to estimate nucleated cell counts. Profiling relied on immunoSEQ multiplex PCR, and the TCRdb table lists in-frame clones only, not all of them. That table is the source of V, J and clone size, and D and trimming were worked out from the DNA. The table records about 68,000 clones, about 85% of them present only once. Seattle researchers signed up patients amid active infection and tracked them longitudinally. This sequence was found in a woman aged 50 to 60 with COVID-19, enrolled during active disease. This chain uses TRBV18 with TRBJ1-2; 9 bases align to TRBD1. The sequenced sample was peripheral blood. The CDR3 bases are TGTGCCAGCTCACGACCGGACAGGGGCTGGTATGGCTACACCTTC. It yields the protein CASSRPDRGWYGYTF.